Sequencing of this T cell receptor beta chain was carried out in a study of blood T cell repertoires in COVID-19. Study in general: Donors of Cohort 3 who recovered were those that had two negative PCRs, clearance, or symptom resolution. The United States, Italy and Spain were the sources of the acute and convalescent COVID-19 samples.

Sequencing was performed with immunoSEQ multiplex PCR; in TCRdb, only in-frame clones are kept and a portion is missing. The table shows some 200,000 clones, with around 86% occurring only once. With V trimmed by 2 bases and J by 6 bases, 19 bases remained unmatched. From germline, CDR1 is MDHEN and CDR2 SYDVKM. The CDR3 has 19 residues. Sample: PBMCs or T cells enriched from blood (not recorded which). The rearrangement uses TRBV28 and TRBJ2-7; 10 nucleotides align to TRBD1. The receptor was isolated from a man aged 25 to 40 in a cohort exposed to, infected with or recovered from COVID-19 (not recorded which). CDR3 DNA sequence: TGTGCCAGCAGTTTACCCTACGCCGGGACAGGGGCCTGGGGCGGCGAGCAGTACTTC. Translation gives CASSLPYAGTGAWGGEQYF.